The entry below describes one T cell receptor (beta chain). This clone occurred a few times. This receptor's antigen is unknown. Base qualities are missing; no much larger clone stands one base away. The CDR3 spans 11 residues, from the cysteine through the phenylalanine. Of the read, only the CDR3 DNA is kept; its 33 bases are in frame from base 1. CDR1 MNHEY and CDR2 SMNVEV were looked up in the germline V gene (reference sequence). V was cut back by 4 bases and J by 6 bases, leaving a gap of 4 bases between them. This sample was taken from a study of blood T cell repertoires in COVID-19 (dated by TCRdb to 2018 to 2020). About the full investigation: Samples covering the acute and convalescent phases of COVID-19 were provided by collaborators in the United States, Italy and Spain. The material from the prospective study consisted of cDNA or gDNA derived from T cells, B-cell-depleted T cells, or PBMCs. The dataset comprised deeply sampled blood TCRbeta repertoires from subjects exposed to, actively infected with, or recovered from COVID-19. Samples were obtained from the ongoing ImmuneRACE study (first 160 participants) and from roughly 1,300 subjects provided by 6 global collaborators. The repertoires were released in a freely available public database meant as a resource for research on the immune response to SARS-CoV-2. Nearly every sample came with metadata listing a de-identified subject ID, COVID-19 status, age in years and sex. HLA class I and class II types, where available, came from metadata supplied by the sample provider rather than from assay-based typing. Results and caveats for the whole study, not just this receptor: The amount of clinical and demographic metadata varied by source and participant and was provided uncurated.

TCRbeta CDR3 regions were amplified from genomic DNA by means of the immunoSEQ Assay, a bias-controlled multiplex PCR. The paper's data handling went like this. The number of nucleated cells in each sample was estimated by amplification of reference gene primers within the assay. Sequence reads were collapsed and filtered to measure the absolute abundance of every unique TCRbeta CDR3 rearrangement. For each sample, productive Simpson clonality was calculated by taking the square root of Simpson's diversity index across productive rearrangements. Not all clones reach the TCRdb copy of this immuneACCESS table, which keeps in-frame sequences only. Checked studies attribute under half of the gap to unresolved V genes and leave the rest unexplained. D and trimming come from the DNA, and the V and J calls and clone size come from that table. Present in this sample are 180,000 or so clones, about 81% of which were seen just once. The ten largest clonotypes hold approximately 12% of the sample.

One collaborating source in Seattle enrolled patients while the patients were actively infected and followed the patients over time throughout the course of disease. Each collaborating institution followed its own protocols to collect whole blood in K2EDTA tubes. Collaborator samples were shipped for TCRbeta analysis as frozen whole blood, isolated PBMCs, or DNA extracted from either sample type. This TCR came from a woman of 80 years or more with COVID-19, enrolled during active disease. Sequencing was carried out using peripheral blood. The chain joins TRBV27 to TRBJ2-1, with an unclear D gene assignment. The nucleotide sequence is given as TGTGCCAGCAGTTCGCGCAATGAGCAGTTCTTC. Its protein product is CASSSRNEQFF.